This T cell receptor beta chain appears in the sequencing data of a study of patients and donors after allogeneic stem cell transplantation. This clonotype was counted at least ten times. CDR3 size: 16 residues. Trimming cost V 2 bases and J 2 bases; bases outside gene matches: 5. TCRdb reprocessed the RT-PCR reads with MiXCR, giving one entry per CDR3 protein. The sample records roughly 960,000 distinct CDR3 sequences, about a sixth being singletons. Source material: blood, either unsorted or a sorted T cell fraction (not recorded which). The clonotype originates from a human donor who was either an allogeneic HSCT recipient or a stem cell or donor lymphocyte infusion donor (not recorded which). It is not recorded whose cells these are; they may come from a transplant donor. V usage is TRBV12-3 or TRBV12-4 and J usage is TRBJ1-5, with 8 bases matching TRBD1. CDR3 sequence (DNA): TGTGCCAGCAGTTTAACATTGGGACAGGGCAATCAGCCCCAGCATTTT. It yields the protein CASSLTLGQGNQPQHF.